This TCR beta chain emerged from a study of blood T cells in healthy people across ages. Findings and limits, study-wide: The CMV status of each donor remained undetermined, and this could have confounded shifts in expanded clonotypes.

Notes on this clonotype: Its antigen is still unknown.

Sample-barcoded 5' priming and a J-beta primer mix drove a second PCR of 7 to 11 cycles. MiXCR was run by TCRdb on the 5' RACE reads, yielding one entry per CDR3 protein. This table holds 750,000 or so distinct CDR3 sequences, approximately 25% found once. These data also featured in a second study, about T cells of mothers and their children. From that report: A few healthy Caucasian mothers gave samples, and so did their six children. Related pairs of mothers and children showed slightly higher, non-significant overlap versus unrelated pairs.

The receptor was derived from a boy aged 5-17 years in good health. The sample was blood.

CDR3 sequence: CASSFGRIYNSPLHF. The CDR3 DNA is TGTGCCAGCAGCTTTGGCAGGATCTATAATTCACCCCTCCACTTT. V gene TRBV5-6 combines with J gene TRBJ1-6; no clear D. CDR3 length: 15 amino acids. Trimming cost V 2 bases and J 3 bases, with 9 bases left between them. From germline, CDR1 is SGHDT and CDR2 YYEEEE.